The present T cell receptor beta chain was sequenced within a study of blood T cell repertoires in COVID-19. As for the study in general: COVID-19 samples collected from the United States, Italy and Spain covered acute and convalescent phases. The cDNA or gDNA used as material had been derived from T cells, B-cell-depleted T cells, or PBMCs.

Sequencing used immunoSEQ multiplex PCR; TCRdb keeps in-frame clones, though not all of them. The sample carries roughly 100,000 clones, over 70% recorded once. V shed 1 base and J 6 bases; nucleotides not matched to a gene: 3. The germline CDR1 and CDR2 sequences are MGHRA and YSYEKL. The CDR3 consists of 15 residues. The V and J genes are TRBV4-1 and TRBJ2-2; 9 nucleotides line up with TRBD1. The source is a man aged 55 to 70 with acute or convalescent COVID-19. Sequencing was carried out using peripheral blood. CDR3 sequence reads: CASSQGDRVPGELFF. CDR3 DNA sequence: TGCGCCAGCAGCCAAGGGGACAGGGTCCCCGGGGAGCTGTTTTTT.